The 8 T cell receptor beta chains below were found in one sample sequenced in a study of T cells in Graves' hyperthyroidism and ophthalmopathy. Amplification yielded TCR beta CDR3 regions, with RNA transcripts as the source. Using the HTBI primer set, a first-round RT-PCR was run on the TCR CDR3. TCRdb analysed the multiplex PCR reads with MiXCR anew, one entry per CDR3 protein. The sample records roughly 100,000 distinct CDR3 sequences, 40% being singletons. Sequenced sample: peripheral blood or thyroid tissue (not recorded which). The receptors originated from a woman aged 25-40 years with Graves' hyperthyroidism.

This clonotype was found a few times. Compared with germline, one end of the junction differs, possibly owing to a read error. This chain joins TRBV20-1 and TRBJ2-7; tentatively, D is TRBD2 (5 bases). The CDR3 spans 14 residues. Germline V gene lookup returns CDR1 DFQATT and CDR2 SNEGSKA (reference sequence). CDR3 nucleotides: TGCAGTGCCCCCGGGGTGGCGGGCCACTACGGGCAGTACTTC. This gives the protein CSAPGVAGHYGQYF.

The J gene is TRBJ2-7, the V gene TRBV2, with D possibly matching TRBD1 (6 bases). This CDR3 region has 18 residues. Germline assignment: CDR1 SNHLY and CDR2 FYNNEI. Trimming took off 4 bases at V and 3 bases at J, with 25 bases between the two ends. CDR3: CASSASIQGQRVLYEQYF. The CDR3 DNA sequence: TGTGCCAGCAGTGCTAGTATACAGGGTCAACGGGTCCTCTACGAGCAGTACTTC.

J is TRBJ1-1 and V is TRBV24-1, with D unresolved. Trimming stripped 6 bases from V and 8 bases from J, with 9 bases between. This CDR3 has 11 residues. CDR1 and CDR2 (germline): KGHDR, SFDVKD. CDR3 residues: CATSKGTEAFF. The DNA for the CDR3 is TGTGCCACCAGTAAGGGCACCGAAGCTTTCTTT.

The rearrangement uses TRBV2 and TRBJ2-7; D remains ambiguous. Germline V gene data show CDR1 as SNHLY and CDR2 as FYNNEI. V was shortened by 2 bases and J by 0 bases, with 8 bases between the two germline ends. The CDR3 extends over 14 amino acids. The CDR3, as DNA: TGTGCCAGCAGTGAACCACCCCCCTCCTACGAGCAGTACTTC. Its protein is CASSEPPPSYEQYF.

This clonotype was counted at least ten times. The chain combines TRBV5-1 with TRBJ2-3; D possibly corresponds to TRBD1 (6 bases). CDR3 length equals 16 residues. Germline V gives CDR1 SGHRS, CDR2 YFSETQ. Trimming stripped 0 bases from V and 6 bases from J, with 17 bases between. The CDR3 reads CASSLGFNRDVDTQYF. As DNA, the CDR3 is TGCGCCAGCAGCTTGGGATTCAACAGGGACGTGGATACGCAGTATTTT. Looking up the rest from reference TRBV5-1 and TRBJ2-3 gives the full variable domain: KAGVTQTPRYLIKTRGQQVTLSCSPISGHRSVSWYQQTPGQGLQFLFEYFSETQRNKGNFPGRFSGRQFSNSRSEMNVSTLELGDSALYLCASSLGFNRDVDTQYFGPGTRLTVL.

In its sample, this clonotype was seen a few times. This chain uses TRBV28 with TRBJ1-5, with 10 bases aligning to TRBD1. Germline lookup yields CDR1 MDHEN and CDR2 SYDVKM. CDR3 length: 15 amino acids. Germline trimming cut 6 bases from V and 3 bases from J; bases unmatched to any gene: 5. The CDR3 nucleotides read TGTGCCAGCAGCTTGGACAGGGGGAACAATCAGCCCCAGCATTTT. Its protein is CASSLDRGNNQPQHF.

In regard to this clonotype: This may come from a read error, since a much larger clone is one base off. The CDR3 sequence: CSARSFSSVVEIQYF. The CDR3 DNA reads as TGCAGTGCTAGATCCTTTTCAAGCGTGGTAGAGATCCAGTACTTC. The chain recombines TRBV20-1 with TRBJ2-5, with D hard to call. Germline lookup yields CDR1 DFQATT and CDR2 SNEGSKA (reference sequence). The CDR3 runs to 15 residues.

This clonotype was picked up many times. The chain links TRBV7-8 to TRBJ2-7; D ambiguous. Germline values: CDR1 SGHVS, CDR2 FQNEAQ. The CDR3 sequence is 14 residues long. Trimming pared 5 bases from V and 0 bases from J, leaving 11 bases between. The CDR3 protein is CASSLTLVSYEQYF. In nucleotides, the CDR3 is TGTGCCAGCAGCCTTACCCTGGTCTCCTACGAGCAGTACTTC.